The rows below give T cell receptor beta chains drawn from one sample of a study of T-cell reconstitution after alpha-beta-depleted transplantation in children. From the PCR reads, TCRdb called clonotypes with MiXCR, one entry per CDR3 protein. The sample includes a few hundred thousand distinct CDR3 sequences, 13% of them seen just once. The sample here was PBMCs, taken from the stem cell graft. Receptors originate from a human donor who donated a stem cell graft to a child with Fanconi anemia. Both conserved end residues are part of each CDR3. D genes are given only for firm matches. Some rows have no size entry. The others give once, few or many, or a class for an expanded clone.

abundance: few; v_gene: TRBV20-1; d_gene: -; j_gene: TRBJ1-1; CDR3nt: TGCAGTGCTAGAGGACTCCTCATGAACACTGAAGCTTTCTTT; CDR3aa: CSARGLLMNTEAFF
abundance: many; v_gene: TRBV29-1; d_gene: -; j_gene: TRBJ2-2; CDR3nt: TGCAGCGCCACCCCCAGGGGTATGGACACCGGGGAGCTGTTTTTT; CDR3aa: CSATPRGMDTGELFF
abundance: many; v_gene: TRBV29-1; d_gene: TRBD2; j_gene: TRBJ2-1; CDR3nt: TGCAGCGTTCTCCCACGAGCGGGGGGAACTGATGAGCAGTTCTTC; CDR3aa: CSVLPRAGGTDEQFF
abundance: many; v_gene: TRBV2; d_gene: TRBD2; j_gene: TRBJ2-1; CDR3nt: TGTGCCAGCAGTCAACTAGCGGGAACCTACAATGAGCAGTTCTTC; CDR3aa: CASSQLAGTYNEQFF
abundance: -; v_gene: TRBV27; d_gene: -; j_gene: TRBJ2-1; CDR3nt: TGTGCCAGCAGAGACAGGGAGGTACAAAATGAGCAGTTCTTC; CDR3aa: CASRDREVQNEQFF
abundance: few; v_gene: TRBV2; d_gene: -; j_gene: TRBJ1-5; CDR3nt: TGTGCCAGCAATAGTCGGGGGGGGAATCAGCCCCAGCATTTT; CDR3aa: CASNSRGGNQPQHF
abundance: few; v_gene: TRBV19; d_gene: -; j_gene: TRBJ2-6; CDR3nt: TGTGCCAGTTACGGTCTTTTCTCTGGGGCCAACGTCCTGACTTTC; CDR3aa: CASYGLFSGANVLTF
abundance: -; v_gene: TRBV7-8; d_gene: -; j_gene: TRBJ2-1; CDR3nt: TGTGCCAGCAGCCCCTGGGGAAATAGAGTGAATGAGCAGTTCTTC; CDR3aa: CASSPWGNRVNEQFF
abundance: -; v_gene: TRBV3-1; d_gene: -; j_gene: TRBJ2-6; CDR3nt: TGTGCCAGCACCCAGAAGGTCCCTGGGGCCAACGTCCTGACTTTC; CDR3aa: CASTQKVPGANVLTF
abundance: -; v_gene: TRBV10-3; d_gene: -; j_gene: TRBJ2-5; CDR3nt: TGTGCCATCAGTGAGTCGGGACGAATAGAGACCCAGTACTTC; CDR3aa: CAISESGRIETQYF
abundance: -; v_gene: TRBV5-1; d_gene: -; j_gene: TRBJ2-1; CDR3nt: TGCGCCAGCAGCTTGGGCGGGGCCCCGGGAAATGAGCAGTTCTTC; CDR3aa: CASSLGGAPGNEQFF
abundance: -; v_gene: TRBV7-8; d_gene: -; j_gene: TRBJ1-6; CDR3nt: TGTGCCAGCAGCTTATACGGCGGGTATAATTCACCCCTCCACTTT; CDR3aa: CASSLYGGYNSPLHF
abundance: many; v_gene: TRBV20-1; d_gene: TRBD1; j_gene: TRBJ1-3; CDR3nt: TGCAGTGCTCTGGACAGGGGGCGAGGAAACACCATATATTTT; CDR3aa: CSALDRGRGNTIYF
abundance: -; v_gene: TRBV3-1; d_gene: TRBD2; j_gene: TRBJ2-3; CDR3nt: TGTGCCAGCAGCCAAAGGCCCGGGACTAGCGTGTCCCCGGGTACGCAGTATTTT; CDR3aa: CASSQRPGTSVSPGTQYF
abundance: -; v_gene: TRBV6-4; d_gene: -; j_gene: TRBJ1-3; CDR3nt: TGTGCCAGCACAGCGTCGGGAAACACCATATATTTT; CDR3aa: CASTASGNTIYF
abundance: -; v_gene: TRBV12-3/TRBV12-4; d_gene: -; j_gene: TRBJ2-5; CDR3nt: TGTGCCAGCACCCTAGGGGGGGGCCCCGAGACCCAGTACTTC; CDR3aa: CASTLGGGPETQYF
abundance: few; v_gene: TRBV6-1; d_gene: TRBD1; j_gene: TRBJ1-5; CDR3nt: TGTGCCAGCAGTCAATTCACAGGGGTCAACAATCAGCCCCAGCATTTT; CDR3aa: CASSQFTGVNNQPQHF
abundance: many; v_gene: TRBV20-1; d_gene: -; j_gene: TRBJ2-1; CDR3nt: TGCAGTGCTGGCGGTCTCCAAGGGGATGAGCAGTTCTTC; CDR3aa: CSAGGLQGDEQFF
abundance: -; v_gene: TRBV4-1; d_gene: -; j_gene: TRBJ1-2; CDR3nt: TGCGCCAGCAGCCCTACAGGCCATGGCTACACCTTC; CDR3aa: CASSPTGHGYTF
abundance: many; v_gene: TRBV6-1; d_gene: TRBD1; j_gene: TRBJ1-1; CDR3nt: TGTGCCAGCAGTCTGCGACAGGGGACTGAAGCTTTCTTT; CDR3aa: CASSLRQGTEAFF
abundance: few; v_gene: TRBV5-1; d_gene: -; j_gene: TRBJ1-1; CDR3nt: TGCGCCAGCAGCTTGGCCAACACTGCGAACACTGAAGCTTTCTTT; CDR3aa: CASSLANTANTEAFF
abundance: -; v_gene: TRBV10-3; d_gene: TRBD1; j_gene: TRBJ2-5; CDR3nt: TGTGCCATGTCACCAGGCAGGGGGCACCAACAAGAGACCCAGTACTTC; CDR3aa: CAMSPGRGHQQETQYF
abundance: -; v_gene: TRBV7-9; d_gene: -; j_gene: TRBJ2-7; CDR3nt: TGTGCCAGCAGCTTTGGTGCGGGGCACTACGAGCAGTACTTC; CDR3aa: CASSFGAGHYEQYF
abundance: many; v_gene: TRBV20-1; d_gene: TRBD1; j_gene: TRBJ1-2; CDR3nt: TGCAGTGCGCGGACAGGGGCGGGGGGCTACACCTTC; CDR3aa: CSARTGAGGYTF
abundance: many; v_gene: TRBV6-1; d_gene: -; j_gene: TRBJ1-1; CDR3nt: TGTGCCAGCAGTAAACGGAGGGGCACTGAAGCTTTCTTT; CDR3aa: CASSKRRGTEAFF
abundance: many; v_gene: TRBV4-3; d_gene: -; j_gene: TRBJ2-6; CDR3nt: TGCGCCAGCAGTGCAGCCTCTGGGGCCAACGTCCTGACTTTC; CDR3aa: CASSAASGANVLTF
abundance: -; v_gene: TRBV30; d_gene: -; j_gene: TRBJ2-1; CDR3nt: TGTGCCTGGACTGATAGCGGCCATGAGCAGTTCTTC; CDR3aa: CAWTDSGHEQFF